One sample yielded the 27 T cell receptor beta chains listed below, sequenced in a study of T cells in localized non-small cell lung cancer. Only in-frame clones appear in the TCRdb table, and some are missing; sequencing was by immunoSEQ multiplex PCR. The data hold about 83,000 clones, with around 81% observed a single time. This specimen was peripheral blood, taken before any cancer treatment. Receptors were obtained from a female donor at least 60 years old with stage I lung adenocarcinoma.

The rearrangement joins TRBV19 to TRBJ2-2; TRBD2 matches 9 bases. The V and J ends lost 5 bases and 4 bases, in that order; junction bases with no gene match: 5. CDR3 length: 15 residues. Germline CDR1 is LNHDA and CDR2 is SQIVND (reference sequence). The CDR3 loop reads CASSALAGITGELFF. In DNA form, the CDR3 reads TGTGCCAGTAGTGCCCTAGCGGGAATCACCGGGGAGCTGTTTTTT.

The chain carries TRBV28 and TRBJ2-7; D is unresolved. The CDR3 totals 16 residues. V gave up 4 bases and J gave up 1 base, with 17 bases separating them. Germline V gene sequence: CDR1 MDHEN, CDR2 SYDVKM. In DNA form, the CDR3 reads TGTGCCAGCAGTTCTGTGCTGGGCCTCGGGTCCTACGAGCAGTACTTC. Translation: CASSSVLGLGSYEQYF.

The rearrangement links TRBV5-1 to TRBJ2-7; D perhaps matches TRBD1 (5 bases). The CDR3 is made up of 13 amino acids. The ends were cut back, 5 bases at V and 5 bases at J, with 14 bases in the middle. Germline CDR1 is SGHRS and CDR2 is YFSETQ. Here the CDR3 reads CASSIGVRNEQYF. The CDR3 DNA follows: TGCGCCAGCAGTATAGGGGTTCGGAACGAGCAGTACTTC. Complete variable domain (other parts from reference TRBV5-1 and TRBJ2-7): KAGVTQTPRYLIKTRGQQVTLSCSPISGHRSVSWYQQTPGQGLQFLFEYFSETQRNKGNFPGRFSGRQFSNSRSEMNVSTLELGDSALYLCASSIGVRNEQYFGPGTRLTVT.

This chain uses TRBV21-1 with TRBJ1-2. TRBV21-1 counts as a pseudogene. The CDR3 spans 11 residues. DNA for the CDR3: TGTGCGCTGGGACCCTCGGATGGCTACACCTTC. It codes for CALGPSDGYTF.

The J gene is TRBJ1-6, the V gene TRBV5-6; D is unresolved. CDR1 is SGHDT and CDR2 is YYEEEE in the germline V gene. The CDR3 has 13 residues. The V and J ends lost 0 bases and 6 bases respectively, with 4 bases between them. CDR3 sequence: CASSLGVNSPLHF. CDR3 nucleotides: TGTGCCAGCAGCTTGGGTGTTAATTCACCCCTCCACTTT. Filled out from reference TRBV5-6 and TRBJ1-6, the complete variable domain reads DAGVTQSPTHLIKTRGQQVTLRCSPKSGHDTVSWYQQALGQGPQFIFQYYEEEERQRGNFPDRFSGHQFPNYSSELNVNALLLGDSALYLCASSLGVNSPLHFGNGTRLTVT.

The gene calls are TRBV10-3 and TRBJ1-3, with a possible D match to TRBD1 (5 bases). The germline V and J ends were trimmed by 4 bases and 4 bases, with 8 bases remaining between them. CDR3 length: 13 residues. Looked up from germline, CDR1 is ENHRY and CDR2 is SYGVKD. DNA for the CDR3: TGTGCCATCAGTGGGACACGCGGAAACACCATATATTTT. Protein: CAISGTRGNTIYF.

The chain employs TRBV4-1 and TRBJ2-7, with 9 bases that match TRBD2. V gave up 2 bases and J gave up 0 bases; unmatched junction bases: 2. CDR3 length: 15 residues. The germline V gene encodes CDR1 MGHRA and CDR2 YSYEKL. The DNA of the CDR3 is TGCGCCAGCAGCCAACTAGCGGGGAACTCCTACGAGCAGTACTTC. This codes for CASSQLAGNSYEQYF.

This clone was found a few times. Here the CDR3 DNA reads TGCAGCGTTGAAAGGTTGGCAGGACCCTATGGCTACACCTTC. Amino acid sequence: CSVERLAGPYGYTF. The chain employs TRBV29-1 and TRBJ1-2; D is undetermined. The CDR3 is 14 amino acids. Germline CDR1 SQVTM, CDR2 ANQGSEA. V lost 2 bases and J lost 4, with 14 bases in between. Combining the CDR3 with reference TRBV29-1 and TRBJ1-2 gives the whole variable domain SAVISQKPSRDICQRGTSLTIQCQVDSQVTMMFWYRQQPGQSLTLIATANQGSEATYESGFVIDKFPISRPNLTFSTLTVSNMSPEDSSIYLCSVERLAGPYGYTFGSGTRLTVV.

V gene TRBV7-2 combines with J gene TRBJ2-5; the D call may be TRBD1 or TRBD2 (5 bases each). Trimming shortened V by 2 bases and J by 5 bases, and 12 bases separated the two germline ends. CDR1 is SGHTA, CDR2 FQGNSA, per germline. This CDR3 region has 14 residues. For the CDR3, the DNA is TGTGCCAGCAGCTTATCACGGGGCTTGGAGACCCAGTACTTC. As protein: CASSLSRGLETQYF.

This chain joins TRBV19 and TRBJ1-1; no definite D call. Germline loops: CDR1 LNHDA, CDR2 SQIVND (reference sequence). This CDR3 contains 16 residues. Trimming left V 3 bases short and J 1 base short, with 15 bases between. The CDR3 DNA reads as TGTGCCAGTAGTATTTACATCGTTGGAGAGAACACTGAAGCTTTCTTT. Residues: CASSIYIVGENTEAFF. The variable domain in full, with the rest retrieved from reference TRBV19 and TRBJ1-1, is DGGITQSPKYLFRKEGQNVTLSCEQNLNHDAMYWYRQDPGQGLRLIYYSQIVNDFQKGDIAEGYSVSREKKESFPLTVTSAQKNPTAFYLCASSIYIVGENTEAFFGQGTRLTVV.

The V call is TRBV29-1, the J call TRBJ2-6; D is unresolved. The CDR3 is made up of 15 amino acids. V dropped 4 bases and J dropped 0 bases, with 10 bases sitting between them. Germline lookup yields CDR1 SQVTM and CDR2 ANQGSEA. The CDR3 bases are TGCAGCGTTGGGGTCGGCCGCTCTGGGGCCAACGTCCTGACTTTC. As protein: CSVGVGRSGANVLTF.

There are many counts of this clone. This CDR3 is also generated by other DNA sequences in the sample. The chain is built from TRBV5-6 and TRBJ2-7; possible D gene TRBD2, 6 bases. Germline lookup yields CDR1 SGHDT and CDR2 YYEEEE. V was trimmed by 3 bases and J by 3 bases, leaving 13 bases between them. The CDR3 has 14 amino acids. CDR3 sequence (DNA): TGTGCCAGCAGCTCGGGACTCGGCTTCTACGAGCAGTACTTC. It is translated as CASSSGLGFYEQYF.

The chain links TRBV9 to TRBJ1-1; D gene unclear. The germline V and J ends were trimmed by 0 bases and 0 bases, with 9 bases remaining between them. Germline loops: CDR1 SGDLS, CDR2 YYNGEE. This CDR3 is built from 15 residues. CDR3: CASSVGADMNTEAFF. CDR3 DNA: TGTGCCAGCAGCGTAGGGGCAGACATGAACACTGAAGCTTTCTTT.

The rearrangement joins TRBV6-1 to TRBJ2-7; 7 nucleotides line up with TRBD1. Germline loops: CDR1 MNHNS, CDR2 SASEGT. V lost 6 bases, J lost 2 bases, and 7 bases stayed unmatched. The CDR3 consists of 14 residues. CDR3 DNA sequence: TGTGCCAGCAGGCTGGGGCAGGGGGCCTACGAGCAGTACTTC. Its protein is CASRLGQGAYEQYF.

This chain joins TRBV9 and TRBJ1-5; TRBD1 matches 7 bases. From germline, CDR1 is SGDLS and CDR2 YYNGEE. V lost 4 bases to trimming and J lost 6 bases; unmatched junction nucleotides: 4. The CDR3 length is 13 residues. The CDR3 bases are TGTGCCAGCAGCCAGGGACAGACTCAGCCCCAGCATTTT. Translated: CASSQGQTQPQHF.

The chain couples TRBV6-1 to TRBJ1-1; the D gene is possibly TRBD1 (5 bases). CDR3 size: 12 residues. Germline V gene data show CDR1 as MNHNS and CDR2 as SASEGT. V lost 6 bases and J lost 0, with 5 bases in between. CDR3: CASSRVNTEAFF. The CDR3 DNA sequence: TGTGCCAGCAGCAGGGTGAACACTGAAGCTTTCTTT.

The chain employs TRBV5-8 and TRBJ1-2; D unclear. The CDR3 is 13 amino acids. Germline-derived CDR1 and CDR2 are SGHTS and YDEGEE. The V end lost 0 bases, the J end lost 4 bases, and 7 bases lay between the germline ends. The DNA of the CDR3 is TGTGCCAGCAGCTTGGACATGGCCTATGGCTACACCTTC. This sequence encodes CASSLDMAYGYTF. The entire variable domain, with the rest obtained from reference TRBV5-8 and TRBJ1-2, is as follows: EAGVTQSPTHLIKTRGQQATLRCSPISGHTSVYWYQQALGLGLQFLLWYDEGEERNRGNFPPRFSGRQFPNYSSELNVNALELEDSALYLCASSLDMAYGYTFGSGTRLTVV.

The V gene is TRBV7-2, the J gene TRBJ1-4; D unresolved. The CDR3 consists of 15 residues. The germline V gene has CDR1 SGHTA and CDR2 FQGNSA. Trimming removed 2 bases from V and 0 bases from J, with 7 bases in between. The CDR3 region is CASSLSGSTNEKLFF. The CDR3 DNA is TGTGCCAGCAGCTTATCGGGGTCAACTAATGAAAAACTGTTTTTT.

The sample holds one count of this clone. The chain joins TRBV19 to TRBJ1-1; D call uncertain. V was cut by 7 bases and J by 5 bases, with 11 bases left in between. The CDR3 has 12 amino acids. Germline V gives CDR1 LNHDA, CDR2 SQIVND (reference sequence). The CDR3 nucleotides are TGTGCCAGTACCCATCGGGAAACTGAAGCTTTCTTT. The encoded protein is CASTHRETEAFF.

The chain carries TRBV19 and TRBJ1-5, with D possibly being TRBD1 (6 bases). The CDR3 has 15 residues. The V gene lost 3 bases and the J gene lost 0 bases, with 9 bases spanning the gap. CDR1 is LNHDA, CDR2 SQIVND, per germline (reference sequence). The CDR3 spells CASSMGANSNQPQHF. CDR3 in DNA: TGTGCCAGTAGTATGGGGGCAAATAGCAATCAGCCCCAGCATTTT.

The CDR3 reads CASSVSSVGNEQYF. CDR3 nucleotides: TGTGCCAGCAGCGTATCTAGCGTCGGGAACGAGCAGTACTTC. The chain recombines TRBV7-8 with TRBJ2-7; possible D gene TRBD2, 6 bases. The germline V gene has CDR1 SGHVS and CDR2 FQNEAQ. V was pared by 5 bases and J by 5 bases, with 16 bases between. This CDR3 comprises 14 residues. Looking up the rest from reference TRBV7-8 and TRBJ2-7 gives the full variable domain: GAGVSQSPRYKVAKRGQDVALRCDPISGHVSLFWYQQALGQGPEFLTYFQNEAQLDKSGLPSDRFFAERPEGSVSTLKIQRTQQEDSAVYLCASSVSSVGNEQYFGPGTRLTVT.

The CDR3 spells CASSPVLAGGPRGELFF. In DNA, the CDR3 is TGTGCCAGCAGCCCCGTACTAGCGGGGGGCCCCAGGGGGGAGCTGTTTTTT. The genes are TRBV5-4 and TRBJ2-2, with TRBD2 identical over 12 bases. Germline V gives CDR1 SGHNT, CDR2 YYREEE (reference sequence). The CDR3 has 17 amino acids. J gave up 8 bases and V 4 bases, and 12 bases lay outside the gene matches.

The chain combines TRBV19 with TRBJ2-7, with 10 bases identical to TRBD1. J lost 1 base, V lost 6 bases, and 6 bases had no gene match. Per the germline V gene, CDR1 is LNHDA and CDR2 is SQIVND (reference sequence). The CDR3 runs to 15 residues. CDR3 residues: CASRGGQGQSYEQYF. The CDR3 region has the DNA TGTGCCAGTAGGGGGGGACAGGGGCAATCCTACGAGCAGTACTTC.

This clone was seen a few times. The chain is built from TRBV4-1 and TRBJ2-7; TRBD1 aligns across 10 bases. Germline CDR1 is MGHRA and CDR2 is YSYEKL. The CDR3 length is 17 residues. The ends lost 1 base at V and 2 bases at J; junction bases unmatched: 8. CDR3 bases: TGCGCCAGCAGCCAAGTCCCCGGACAGGGGGGTCCCTACGAGCAGTACTTC. As protein: CASSQVPGQGGPYEQYF.

V usage is TRBV25-1 and J usage is TRBJ1-2; D is possibly TRBD1 (5 bases). Looked up from germline, CDR1 is MGHDK and CDR2 is SYGVNS. The CDR3 sequence is 14 residues long. Trimming stripped 2 bases from V and 6 bases from J, with 13 bases between. CDR3 bases: TGTGCCAGCAGTGAACAGGACACCCCGGATGGCTACACCTTC. Translated: CASSEQDTPDGYTF.

V and J are TRBV4-1 and TRBJ2-1; the D call may be TRBD1 or TRBD2 (6 bases each). The CDR3 has 16 amino acids. Germline CDR1 and CDR2: MGHRA and YSYEKL. V was trimmed by 0 bases and J by 7 bases, leaving 16 bases between them. The CDR3 protein is CASSQERGGLRNEQFF. CDR3 DNA sequence: TGCGCCAGCAGCCAAGAGCGAGGGGGGCTAAGGAATGAGCAGTTCTTC.

The V gene is TRBV5-1, the J gene TRBJ2-7; D may match TRBD1 or TRBD2 (5 bases each). Germline CDR1 reads SGHRS; CDR2 reads YFSETQ. CDR3 size: 12 residues. Between the trimmed V and J ends, which lost 0 bases and 5 bases, there was a span of 6 bases. CDR3 nucleotides: TGCGCCAGCAGCTTGGGGGGACACGAGCAGTACTTC. This sequence encodes CASSLGGHEQYF.